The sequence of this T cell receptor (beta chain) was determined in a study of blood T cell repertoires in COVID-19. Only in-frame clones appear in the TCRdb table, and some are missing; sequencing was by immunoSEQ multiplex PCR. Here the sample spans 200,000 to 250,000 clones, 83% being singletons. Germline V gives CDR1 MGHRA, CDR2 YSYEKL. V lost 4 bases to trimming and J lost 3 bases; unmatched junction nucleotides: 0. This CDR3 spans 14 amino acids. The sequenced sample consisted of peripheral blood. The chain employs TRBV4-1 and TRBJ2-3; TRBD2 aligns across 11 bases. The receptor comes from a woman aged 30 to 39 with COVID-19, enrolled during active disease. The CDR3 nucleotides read TGCGCCAGCAGCCTAGCGGGGGGGACAGATACGCAGTATTTT. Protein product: CASSLAGGTDTQYF.